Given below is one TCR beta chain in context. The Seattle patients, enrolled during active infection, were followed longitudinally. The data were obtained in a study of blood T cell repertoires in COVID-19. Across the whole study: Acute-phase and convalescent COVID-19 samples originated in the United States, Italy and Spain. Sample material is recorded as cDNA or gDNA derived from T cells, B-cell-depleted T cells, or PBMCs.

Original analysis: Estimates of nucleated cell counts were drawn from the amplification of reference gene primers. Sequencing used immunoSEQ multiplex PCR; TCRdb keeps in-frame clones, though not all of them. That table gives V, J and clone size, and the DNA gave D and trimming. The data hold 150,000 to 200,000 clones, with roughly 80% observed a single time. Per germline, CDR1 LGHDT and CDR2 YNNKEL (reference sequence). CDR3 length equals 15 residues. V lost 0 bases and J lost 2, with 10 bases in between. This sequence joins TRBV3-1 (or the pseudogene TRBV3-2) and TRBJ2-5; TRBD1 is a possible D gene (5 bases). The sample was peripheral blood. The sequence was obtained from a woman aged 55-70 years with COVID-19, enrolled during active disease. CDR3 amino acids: CASSQDSRGQETQYF. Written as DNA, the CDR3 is TGTGCCAGCAGCCAAGATAGTAGGGGACAAGAGACCCAGTACTTC.